This T cell receptor beta chain appears in the sequencing data of a study of T cells in Graves' hyperthyroidism and ophthalmopathy. Under 3 months was the duration of disease in ophthalmopathy patients, who also had a Clinical Activity Score of at least 3 and a NOSPECS grade of at least 4. Per the germline V gene, CDR1 is DFQATT and CDR2 is SNEGSKA (reference sequence). The CDR3 extends over 16 amino acids. The V gene end was trimmed by 4 bases and the J gene end by 1 base; junction bases not matched to a gene: 12. This clonotype was seen repeatedly, ten times or more. Amplified TCR beta CDR3 regions derived from RNA transcripts. An initial round of RT-PCR targeting the TCR CDR3 relied on the HTBI primer set. Each CDR3 protein gets one entry after TCRdb re-called the multiplex PCR reads with MiXCR. Among 250,000 to 400,000 distinct CDR3 sequences listed, approximately 15% were seen once.

The chain uses TRBV20-1 and TRBJ1-1; 7 bases agree with TRBD1. Sequenced material: blood. The TCR originated in a woman aged 40 to 55 with Graves' ophthalmopathy. CDR3 sequence reads: CSAKKPTGQRNTEAFF. In nucleotides, the CDR3 is TGCAGTGCTAAAAAGCCTACGGGACAGCGGAACACTGAAGCTTTCTTT.